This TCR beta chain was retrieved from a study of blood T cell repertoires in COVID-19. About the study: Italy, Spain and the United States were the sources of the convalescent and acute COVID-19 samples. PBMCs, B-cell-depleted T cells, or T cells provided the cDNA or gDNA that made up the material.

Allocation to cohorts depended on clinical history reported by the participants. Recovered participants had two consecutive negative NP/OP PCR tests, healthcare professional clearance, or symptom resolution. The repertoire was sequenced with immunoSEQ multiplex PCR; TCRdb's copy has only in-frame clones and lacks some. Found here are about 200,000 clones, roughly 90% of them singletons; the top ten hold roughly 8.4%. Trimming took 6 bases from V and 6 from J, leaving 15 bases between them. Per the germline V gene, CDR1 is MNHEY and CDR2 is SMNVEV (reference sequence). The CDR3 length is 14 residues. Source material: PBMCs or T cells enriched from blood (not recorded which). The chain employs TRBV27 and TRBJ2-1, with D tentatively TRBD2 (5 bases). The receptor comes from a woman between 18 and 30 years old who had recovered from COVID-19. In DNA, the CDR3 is TGTGCCAGCAGAGAGGTTGGAGGAGGCAATGAGCAGTTCTTC. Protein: CASREVGGGNEQFF.